The clone carrying this T cell receptor (beta chain) was counted a single time. The data were taken from a study of T cell responses to AZD1222 COVID-19 vaccine. The method was immunoSEQ multiplex PCR; TCRdb's version includes in-frame clones alone and lacks a portion of them. The sample lists 150,000 to 200,000 clones, 85% to 95% occurring once. This sequence was found in an adult in good health. Sequencing was performed on peripheral blood, taken on day 0 of AZD1222 vaccination.

The chain's CDR3 is CAWMGPHSYEQYF. In nucleotides, the CDR3 is TGTGCCTGGATGGGGCCACACTCCTACGAGCAGTACTTC. V and J are TRBV30 and TRBJ2-7, with D maybe TRBD1 (5 bases). CDR1 is GTSNPN, CDR2 SVGIG, per germline (reference sequence). Trimming took off 4 bases at V and 0 bases at J, with 10 bases between the two ends. The CDR3 is made up of 13 amino acids.